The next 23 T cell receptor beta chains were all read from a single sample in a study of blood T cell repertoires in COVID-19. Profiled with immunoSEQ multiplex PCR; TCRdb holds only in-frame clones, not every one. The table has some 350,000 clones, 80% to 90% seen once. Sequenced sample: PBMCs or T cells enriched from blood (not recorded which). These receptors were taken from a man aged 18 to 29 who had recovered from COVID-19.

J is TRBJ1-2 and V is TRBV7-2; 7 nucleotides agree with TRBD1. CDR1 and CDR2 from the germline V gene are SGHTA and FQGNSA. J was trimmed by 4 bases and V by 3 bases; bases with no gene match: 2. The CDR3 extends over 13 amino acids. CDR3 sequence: CASSFRDSYGYTF. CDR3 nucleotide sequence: TGTGCCAGCAGCTTCCGGGACAGCTATGGCTACACCTTC.

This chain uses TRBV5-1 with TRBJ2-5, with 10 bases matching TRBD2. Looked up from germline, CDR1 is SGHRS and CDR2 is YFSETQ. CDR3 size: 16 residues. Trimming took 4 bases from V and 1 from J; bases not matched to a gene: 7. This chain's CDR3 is CASSPGLADPQETQYF. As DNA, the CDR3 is TGCGCCAGCAGCCCCGGACTAGCGGACCCCCAAGAGACCCAGTACTTC.

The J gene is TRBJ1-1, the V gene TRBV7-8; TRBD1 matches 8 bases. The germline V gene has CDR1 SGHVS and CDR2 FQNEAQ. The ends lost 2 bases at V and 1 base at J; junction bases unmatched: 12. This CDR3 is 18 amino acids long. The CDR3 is CASSLRGGPGGPNTEAFF. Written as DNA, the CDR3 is TGTGCCAGCAGCTTAAGGGGAGGACCAGGGGGCCCGAACACTGAAGCTTTCTTT. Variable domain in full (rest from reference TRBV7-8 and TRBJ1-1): GAGVSQSPRYKVAKRGQDVALRCDPISGHVSLFWYQQALGQGPEFLTYFQNEAQLDKSGLPSDRFFAERPEGSVSTLKIQRTQQEDSAVYLCASSLRGGPGGPNTEAFFGQGTRLTVV.

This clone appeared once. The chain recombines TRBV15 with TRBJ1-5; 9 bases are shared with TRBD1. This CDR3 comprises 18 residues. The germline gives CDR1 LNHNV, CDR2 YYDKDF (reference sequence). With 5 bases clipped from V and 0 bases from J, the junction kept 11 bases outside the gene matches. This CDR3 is CATSVKFWDRDSNQPQHF. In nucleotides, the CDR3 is TGTGCCACCAGCGTAAAGTTTTGGGACAGGGATAGCAATCAGCCCCAGCATTTT.

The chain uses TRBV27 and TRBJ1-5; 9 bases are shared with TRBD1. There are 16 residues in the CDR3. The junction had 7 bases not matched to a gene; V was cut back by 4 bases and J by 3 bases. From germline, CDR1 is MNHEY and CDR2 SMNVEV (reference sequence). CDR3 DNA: TGTGCCAGCAGTTCACGACAGGGGGTGGACAATCAGCCCCAGCATTTT. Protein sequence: CASSSRQGVDNQPQHF.

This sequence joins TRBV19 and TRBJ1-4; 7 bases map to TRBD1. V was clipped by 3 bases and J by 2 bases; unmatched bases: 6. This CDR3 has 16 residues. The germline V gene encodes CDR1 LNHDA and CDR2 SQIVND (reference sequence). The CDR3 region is CASSMQGDGTNEKLFF. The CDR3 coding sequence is TGTGCCAGTAGTATGCAGGGGGACGGCACTAATGAAAAACTGTTTTTT.

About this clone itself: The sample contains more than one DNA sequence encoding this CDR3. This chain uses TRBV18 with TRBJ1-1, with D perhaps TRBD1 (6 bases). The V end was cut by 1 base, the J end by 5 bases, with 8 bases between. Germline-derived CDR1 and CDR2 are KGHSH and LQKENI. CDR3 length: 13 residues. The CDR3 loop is CASSPQGDTEAFF. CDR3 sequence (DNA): TGTGCCAGCTCACCACAGGGGGATACTGAAGCTTTCTTT. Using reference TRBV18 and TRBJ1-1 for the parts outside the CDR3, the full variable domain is NAGVMQNPRHLVRRRGQEARLRCSPMKGHSHVYWYRQLPEEGLKFMVYLQKENIIDESGMPKERFSAEFPKEGPSILRIQQVVRGDSAAYFCASSPQGDTEAFFGQGTRLTVV.

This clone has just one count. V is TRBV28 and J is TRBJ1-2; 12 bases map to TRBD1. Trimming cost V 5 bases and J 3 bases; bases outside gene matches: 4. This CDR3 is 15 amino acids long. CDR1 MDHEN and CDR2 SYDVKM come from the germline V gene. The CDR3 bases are TGTGCCAGCAGTCTCGGGACAGGGGGCGACTATGGCTACACCTTC. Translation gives CASSLGTGGDYGYTF.

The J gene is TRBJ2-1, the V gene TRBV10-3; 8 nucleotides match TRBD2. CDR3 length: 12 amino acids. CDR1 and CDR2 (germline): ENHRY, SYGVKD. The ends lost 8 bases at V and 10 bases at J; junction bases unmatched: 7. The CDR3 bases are TGTGCCATCCGGGCTAGCGGGCCAGAGCAGTTCTTC. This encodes CAIRASGPEQFF.

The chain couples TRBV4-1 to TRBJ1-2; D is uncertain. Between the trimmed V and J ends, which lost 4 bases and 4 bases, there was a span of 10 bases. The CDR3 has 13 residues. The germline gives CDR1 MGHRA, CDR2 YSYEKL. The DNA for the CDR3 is TGCGCCAGCAGCCTCCCGGGAGCCTATGGCTACACCTTC. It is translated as CASSLPGAYGYTF.

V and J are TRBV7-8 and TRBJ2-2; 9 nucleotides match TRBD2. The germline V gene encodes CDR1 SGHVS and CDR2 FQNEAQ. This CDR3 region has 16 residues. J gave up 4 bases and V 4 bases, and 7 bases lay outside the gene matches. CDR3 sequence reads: CASSSLSSGGTGELFF. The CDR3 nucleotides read TGTGCCAGCAGCTCCCTTAGTAGCGGGGGCACCGGGGAGCTGTTTTTT.

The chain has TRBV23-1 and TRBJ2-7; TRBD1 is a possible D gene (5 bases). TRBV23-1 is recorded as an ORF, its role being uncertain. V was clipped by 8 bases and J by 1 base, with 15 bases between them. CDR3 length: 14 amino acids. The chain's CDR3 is CASAAGHRSYEQYF. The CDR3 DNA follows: TGCGCCAGCGCCGCTGGACACCGGTCCTACGAGCAGTACTTC.

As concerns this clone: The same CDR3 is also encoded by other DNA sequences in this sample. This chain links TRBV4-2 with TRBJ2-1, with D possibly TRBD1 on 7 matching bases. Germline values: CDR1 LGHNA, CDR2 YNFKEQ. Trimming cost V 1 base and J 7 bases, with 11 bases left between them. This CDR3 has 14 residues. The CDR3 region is CASSQGPGGNEQFF. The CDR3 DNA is TGTGCCAGCAGCCAAGGCCCAGGGGGGAATGAGCAGTTCTTC.

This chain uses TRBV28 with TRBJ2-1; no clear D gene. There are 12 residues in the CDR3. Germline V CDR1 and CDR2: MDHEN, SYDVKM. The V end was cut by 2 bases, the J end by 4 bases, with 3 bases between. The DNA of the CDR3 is TGTGCCAGCAGTTTACTATACAATGAGCAGTTCTTC. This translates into CASSLLYNEQFF.

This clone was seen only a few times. The CDR3 sequence is CASSQGTGGSNYGYTF. The CDR3 DNA reads as TGTGCCAGCAGCCAAGGGACAGGGGGATCTAACTATGGCTACACCTTC. The rearrangement uses TRBV14 and TRBJ1-2; 10 bases are a match to TRBD1. Germline V CDR1 and CDR2: SGHDN, FVKESK. V shed 1 base, J shed 0 bases, and the junction held 2 bases outside the gene matches. The CDR3 consists of 16 residues.

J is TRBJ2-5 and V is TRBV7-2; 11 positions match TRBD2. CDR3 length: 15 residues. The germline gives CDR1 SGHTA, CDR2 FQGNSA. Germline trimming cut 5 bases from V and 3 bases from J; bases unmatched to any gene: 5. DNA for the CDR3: TGTGCCAGCAGCCAGCCGGGACTAGCGGAAGAGACCCAGTACTTC. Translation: CASSQPGLAEETQYF.

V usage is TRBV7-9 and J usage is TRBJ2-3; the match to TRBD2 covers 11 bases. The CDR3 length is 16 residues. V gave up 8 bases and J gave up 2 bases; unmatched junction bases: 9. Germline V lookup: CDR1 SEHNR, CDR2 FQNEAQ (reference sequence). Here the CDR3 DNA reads TGTGCCAGCCGCGCTGGGACTAGCGGACTCACAGATACGCAGTATTTT. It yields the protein CASRAGTSGLTDTQYF. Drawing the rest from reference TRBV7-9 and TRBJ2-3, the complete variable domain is DTGVSQNPRHKITKRGQNVTFRCDPISEHNRLYWYRQTLGQGPEFLTYFQNEAQLEKSRLLSDRFSAERPKGSFSTLEIQRTEQGDSAMYLCASRAGTSGLTDTQYFGPGTRLTVL.

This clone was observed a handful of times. CDR3 sequence reads: CASSLEGMNTEAFF. DNA for the CDR3: TGTGCCAGCAGCTTAGAGGGGATGAACACTGAAGCTTTCTTT. The V gene is TRBV7-2, the J gene TRBJ1-1; tentative D call: TRBD1 (5 bases). The CDR3 totals 14 residues. Germline loops: CDR1 SGHTA, CDR2 FQGNSA. Trimming took 1 base from V and 0 from J, leaving 6 bases between them.

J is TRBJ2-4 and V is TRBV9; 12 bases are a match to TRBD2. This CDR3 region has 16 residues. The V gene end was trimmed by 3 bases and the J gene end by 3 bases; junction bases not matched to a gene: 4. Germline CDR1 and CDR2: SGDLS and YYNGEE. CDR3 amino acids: CASSAGLAGNKNIQYF. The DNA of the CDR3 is TGTGCCAGCAGCGCCGGACTAGCGGGAAACAAAAACATTCAGTACTTC.

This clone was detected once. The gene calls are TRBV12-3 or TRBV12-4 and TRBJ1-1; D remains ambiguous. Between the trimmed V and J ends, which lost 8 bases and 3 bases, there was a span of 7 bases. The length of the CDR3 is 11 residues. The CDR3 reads CASADYTEAFF. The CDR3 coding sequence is TGTGCCAGCGCGGACTACACTGAAGCTTTCTTT.

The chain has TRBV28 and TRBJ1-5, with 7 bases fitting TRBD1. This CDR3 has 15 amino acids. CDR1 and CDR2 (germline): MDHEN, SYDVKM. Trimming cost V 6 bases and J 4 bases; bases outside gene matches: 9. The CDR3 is CASRPPGTVNQPQHF. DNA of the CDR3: TGTGCCAGCAGGCCTCCTGGGACAGTTAATCAGCCCCAGCATTTT.

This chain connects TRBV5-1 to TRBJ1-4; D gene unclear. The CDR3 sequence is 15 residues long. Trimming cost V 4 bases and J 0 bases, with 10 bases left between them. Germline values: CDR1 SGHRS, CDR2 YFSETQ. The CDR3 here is CASSPQPSTNEKLFF. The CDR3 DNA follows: TGCGCCAGCAGCCCACAGCCTTCAACTAATGAAAAACTGTTTTTT.

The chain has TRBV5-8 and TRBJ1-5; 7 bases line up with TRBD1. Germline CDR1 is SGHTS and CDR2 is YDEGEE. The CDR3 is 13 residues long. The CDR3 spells CAKRQGTNQPQHF. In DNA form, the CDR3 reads TGTGCAAAACGACAGGGTACTAATCAGCCCCAGCATTTT.